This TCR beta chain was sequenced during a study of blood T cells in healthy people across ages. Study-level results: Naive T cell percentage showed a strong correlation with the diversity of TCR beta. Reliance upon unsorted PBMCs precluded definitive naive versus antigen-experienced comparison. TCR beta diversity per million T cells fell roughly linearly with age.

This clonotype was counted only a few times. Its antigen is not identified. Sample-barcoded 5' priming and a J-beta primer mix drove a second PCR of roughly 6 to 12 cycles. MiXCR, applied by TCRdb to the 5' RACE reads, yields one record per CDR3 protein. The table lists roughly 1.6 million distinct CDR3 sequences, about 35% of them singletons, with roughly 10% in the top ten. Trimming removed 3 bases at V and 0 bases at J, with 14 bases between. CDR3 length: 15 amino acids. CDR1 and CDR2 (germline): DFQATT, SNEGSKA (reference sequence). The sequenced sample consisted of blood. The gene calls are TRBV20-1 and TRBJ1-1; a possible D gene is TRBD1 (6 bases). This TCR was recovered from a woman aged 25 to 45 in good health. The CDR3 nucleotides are TGCAGTGCTAGCCTAGGGGGGGGTCTGAACACTGAAGCTTTCTTT. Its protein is CSASLGGGLNTEAFF.